A single sample gave rise to the 30 T cell receptor beta chains below, sequenced in a study of T cell responses to AZD1222 COVID-19 vaccine. TCRdb keeps only in-frame clones here, not all; method: immunoSEQ multiplex PCR. Altogether 63,000 or so clones are present, about 85% being singletons, with the ten largest covering around a fifth. The sample was peripheral blood, taken on day 0 of AZD1222 vaccination. The receptors here all came from an adult in good health.

V is TRBV11-1 and J is TRBJ2-7, with 12 bases aligning to TRBD1. Unmatched junction bases numbered 8, after V lost 5 bases and J lost 6 bases. This CDR3 contains 15 residues. The germline V gene encodes CDR1 SGHAT and CDR2 FQDESV (reference sequence). CDR3 region: CASSPVGTGGGEQYF. For the CDR3, the DNA is TGTGCCAGCAGCCCTGTTGGGACAGGGGGCGGCGAGCAGTACTTC.

In DNA, the CDR3 is TGTGCCAGCAGCTTAACCCGACTAGCGGGTAACAATGAGCAGTTCTTC. Translated, it gives CASSLTRLAGNNEQFF. The genes are TRBV11-2 and TRBJ2-1, with 10 bases aligning to TRBD2. The germline CDR1 and CDR2 sequences are SGHAT and FQNNGV. The CDR3 runs to 16 residues. The junction had 6 bases not matched to a gene; V was cut back by 2 bases and J by 5 bases.

The chain couples TRBV9 to TRBJ1-4; perhaps TRBD1 as D (5 bases). The CDR3 has 15 amino acids. The germline CDR1 and CDR2 sequences are SGDLS and YYNGEE. Trimming took 0 bases from V and 0 from J, leaving 6 bases between them. The CDR3 DNA reads TGTGCCAGCAGCGTAGGACAGTCAACTAATGAAAAACTGTTTTTT. Translated: CASSVGQSTNEKLFF.

J is TRBJ1-6 and V is TRBV5-4; 9 bases line up with TRBD1. Germline V gives CDR1 SGHNT, CDR2 YYREEE (reference sequence). V lost 5 bases to trimming and J lost 0 bases; unmatched junction nucleotides: 6. The CDR3 runs to 17 residues. CDR3 sequence: CASSHRGPSSYNSPLHF. The CDR3, as DNA: TGTGCCAGCAGTCACAGGGGGCCTAGCTCCTATAATTCACCCCTCCACTTT.

In this sample, this clone turned up many times. The genes are TRBV19 and TRBJ1-2, with TRBD1 as a possible D gene (5 bases). Per germline, CDR1 LNHDA and CDR2 SQIVND (reference sequence). This CDR3 is built from 16 residues. V was shortened by 5 bases and J by 7 bases, with 23 bases between the two germline ends. In nucleotides, the CDR3 is TGTGCCAGTAGTCCGCCCCCGGGACGGGGGGTGGGTGGCTACACCTTC. Translated, it gives CASSPPPGRGVGGYTF.

The chain has TRBV12-3 or TRBV12-4 and TRBJ1-5; unclear D gene. CDR3 length: 13 amino acids. Trimming removed 7 bases from V and 4 bases from J, with 11 bases in between. This CDR3 is CASNAILNQPQHF. The CDR3 DNA reads TGTGCCAGCAACGCGATCTTAAATCAGCCCCAGCATTTT.

This clone has only a few counts. The V gene is TRBV4-1, the J gene TRBJ2-7; D gene uncertain. Deletions cut 2 bases from V and 0 bases from J, with 26 bases between. CDR3 length equals 20 residues. Germline loops: CDR1 MGHRA, CDR2 YSYEKL. As DNA, the CDR3 is TGCGCCAGCAGCCAAATAATCCCCCTCCAGGAATCAGGTCGCTCCTACGAGCAGTACTTC. It codes for CASSQIIPLQESGRSYEQYF.

The chain uses TRBV9 and TRBJ2-3; 9 bases line up with TRBD2. The trim removed 2 bases at V and 0 bases at J, leaving 4 bases unmatched. The CDR3 runs to 16 residues. CDR1 SGDLS and CDR2 YYNGEE come from the germline V gene. This chain's CDR3 is CASSVDLAGSTDTQYF. The CDR3 nucleotides read TGTGCCAGCAGCGTCGACCTAGCGGGGAGCACAGATACGCAGTATTTT.

V gene TRBV14 combines with J gene TRBJ2-7; the D is unclear. The CDR3 contains 14 residues. In germline, CDR1 is SGHDN, CDR2 FVKESK. V lost 0 bases and J 6 bases, leaving 12 bases between the germline ends. CDR3 nucleotide sequence: TGTGCCAGCAGCCAAGATTTAGGGCGAAGCGAGCAGTACTTC. Translated, it gives CASSQDLGRSEQYF.

CDR3 sequence reads: CASSQGPIGYEQYF. As DNA, the CDR3 is TGTGCCAGCAGCCAAGGCCCCATTGGTTACGAGCAGTACTTC. V gene TRBV4-2 combines with J gene TRBJ2-7, with no clear D. The V end was cut by 1 base, the J end by 4 bases, with 11 bases between. The CDR3 is 14 residues long. Germline V gene lookup returns CDR1 LGHNA and CDR2 YNFKEQ.

The J gene is TRBJ2-7, the V gene TRBV5-6, with 9 bases fitting TRBD1. With 4 bases clipped from V and 5 bases from J, the junction kept 4 bases outside the gene matches. This CDR3 is 13 amino acids long. Germline V gene lookup returns CDR1 SGHDT and CDR2 YYEEEE. The CDR3 coding sequence is TGTGCCAGCAGCCGAACAGGGGGCAACGAGCAGTACTTC. Encoded protein: CASSRTGGNEQYF.

This rearrangement joins TRBV28 to TRBJ2-4; TRBD1 agrees at 9 bases. Germline loops: CDR1 MDHEN, CDR2 SYDVKM. V lost 7 bases and J lost 8; bases outside the gene matches: 6. The CDR3 has 13 amino acids. The CDR3 DNA reads as TGTGCCAGCAAAGACAGGGGGGAGGACATTCAGTACTTC. Protein product: CASKDRGEDIQYF.

This chain joins TRBV6-6 and TRBJ1-2; D remains unclear. The V gene's germline CDR1 is MNHNY and CDR2 SVGAGI (reference sequence). The V gene lost 0 bases and the J gene lost 8 bases, with 10 bases spanning the gap. This CDR3 has 13 amino acids. The CDR3 reads CASSYSEFLGYTF. In nucleotides, the CDR3 is TGTGCCAGCAGTTACTCTGAGTTTCTGGGCTACACCTTC.

The chain combines TRBV19 with TRBJ1-4; D is ambiguous. V was trimmed by 6 bases and J by 7 bases, leaving 15 bases between them. This CDR3 is built from 14 residues. Germline CDR1 is LNHDA and CDR2 is SQIVND (reference sequence). CDR3 coding DNA: TGTGCCAGTAGCAACAGCAAGGCTGTTGAAAAACTGTTTTTT. Its protein product is CASSNSKAVEKLFF.

The V and J genes are TRBV11-2 and TRBJ1-1; 9 positions match TRBD1. Germline values: CDR1 SGHAT, CDR2 FQNNGV. The CDR3 runs 14 residues. J gave up 7 bases and V 5 bases, and 8 bases lay outside the gene matches. This chain's CDR3 is CASSANRGPNEAFF. CDR3 bases: TGTGCCAGCAGCGCCAACAGGGGGCCGAATGAAGCTTTCTTT.

This chain links TRBV24-1 with TRBJ1-6; 8 bases match TRBD1. The ends lost 4 bases at V and 8 bases at J; junction bases unmatched: 6. CDR1 is KGHDR and CDR2 is SFDVKD in the germline V gene. CDR3 length equals 15 residues. The CDR3, as DNA: TGTGCCACCAGTGAAGGACAGGGCGGTTATTCACCCCTCCACTTT. It specifies CATSEGQGGYSPLHF.

The chain combines TRBV27 with TRBJ2-3; D not certain. CDR1 MNHEY and CDR2 SMNVEV come from the germline V gene (reference sequence). The CDR3 totals 13 residues. The V gene lost 5 bases and the J gene lost 3 bases, with 9 bases spanning the gap. The CDR3 spells CASSPIATDTQYF. CDR3 DNA sequence: TGTGCCAGCAGTCCGATCGCTACAGATACGCAGTATTTT.

This clone was observed a handful of times. The CDR3, as DNA: TGTGCCAGCAGTACCCAGTTCTTCGGAAGCACAGATACGCAGTATTTT. It specifies CASSTQFFGSTDTQYF. This rearrangement joins TRBV27 to TRBJ2-3; the D is unclear. From germline, CDR1 is MNHEY and CDR2 SMNVEV (reference sequence). Trimming pared 5 bases from V and 0 bases from J, leaving 15 bases between. CDR3 size: 16 residues.

The chain carries TRBV5-1 and TRBJ2-1; D gene ambiguous. Germline values: CDR1 SGHRS, CDR2 YFSETQ. This CDR3 is built from 16 residues. V lost 0 bases and J 5 bases, leaving 15 bases between the germline ends. CDR3 in amino acids: CASSLGESQVHNEQFF. CDR3 sequence (DNA): TGCGCCAGCAGCTTGGGAGAGTCCCAAGTCCACAATGAGCAGTTCTTC.

V and J are TRBV3-1 (or the pseudogene TRBV3-2) and TRBJ1-2; D is unresolved. The CDR3 consists of 17 residues. V lost 0 bases and J lost 4, with 18 bases in between. Germline loops: CDR1 LGHDT, CDR2 YNNKEL (reference sequence). The DNA for the CDR3 is TGTGCCAGCAGCCAAGATTTTCGCGTGACCTTCTTCTATGGCTACACCTTC. This encodes CASSQDFRVTFFYGYTF.

The V call is TRBV6-5, the J call TRBJ2-6, with D hard to call. Trimming cost V 8 bases and J 4 bases, with 15 bases left between them. The CDR3 is 15 amino acids. Germline V lookup: CDR1 MNHEY, CDR2 SVGAGI. The CDR3 here is CASSYGRPGANVLTF. The CDR3 DNA follows: TGTGCCAGCTCATACGGGCGTCCCGGGGCCAACGTCCTGACTTTC.

The V and J genes are TRBV11-3 and TRBJ2-7, with 9 bases fitting TRBD1. V dropped 4 bases and J dropped 5; count of bases not matched to a gene: 9. Looked up from germline, CDR1 is SGHNT and CDR2 is YENEEA. This CDR3 region has 15 residues. In nucleotides, the CDR3 is TGTGCCAGCAGCTCCCCCGGGACAGGGCACCACGAGCAGTACTTC. This translates into CASSSPGTGHHEQYF.

A single count supports this clone. This rearrangement joins TRBV27 to TRBJ1-5; D is perhaps TRBD1 (5 bases). The CDR3 runs to 15 residues. Germline-derived CDR1 and CDR2 are MNHEY and SMNVEV (reference sequence). V was cut by 4 bases and J by 2 bases, with 12 bases left in between. CDR3 residues: CASSSQGLGNQPQHF. CDR3 bases: TGTGCCAGCAGTTCGCAGGGCTTAGGCAATCAGCCCCAGCATTTT.

This clone occurred a few times. This chain links TRBV5-5 with TRBJ2-4; the D is unclear. CDR3 size: 12 residues. The V gene lost 0 bases and the J gene lost 5 bases, with 3 bases spanning the gap. Germline CDR1 and CDR2: SGHKS and YYEKEE (reference sequence). DNA of the CDR3: TGTGCCAGCAGCTTGGACCAAAACATTCAGTACTTC. This encodes CASSLDQNIQYF.

The rearrangement joins TRBV20-1 to TRBJ2-4; possible D gene TRBD2, 5 bases. The CDR3 length is 13 residues. Trimming cost V 3 bases and J 3 bases, with 9 bases left between them. The germline CDR1 and CDR2 sequences are DFQATT and SNEGSKA (reference sequence). This CDR3 is CSASYRGKNIQYF. The CDR3 DNA follows: TGCAGTGCTAGTTACCGGGGCAAAAACATTCAGTACTTC.

The gene calls are TRBV9 and TRBJ1-2; the D is unclear. V dropped 0 bases and J dropped 6 bases, with 12 bases sitting between them. This CDR3 contains 14 residues. CDR1 is SGDLS and CDR2 is YYNGEE in the germline V gene. The CDR3 coding sequence is TGTGCCAGCAGCGTAGGTAGGAGACCTCATGGCTACACCTTC. It yields the protein CASSVGRRPHGYTF.

The rearrangement joins TRBV28 to TRBJ2-7, with unresolved D. CDR1 and CDR2 (germline): MDHEN, SYDVKM. The V gene lost 6 bases and the J gene lost 6 bases, with 12 bases spanning the gap. This CDR3 spans 12 amino acids. The DNA of the CDR3 is TGTGCCAGCAGCCCCCCCCAATCCGAGCAGTACTTC. Its translation: CASSPPQSEQYF. Full variable domain (remainder filled in from reference TRBV28 and TRBJ2-7): DVKVTQSSRYLVKRTGEKVFLECVQDMDHENMFWYRQDPGLGLRLIYFSYDVKMKEKGDIPEGYSVSREKKERFSLILESASTNQTSMYLCASSPPQSEQYFGPGTRLTVT.

The rearrangement uses TRBV15 and TRBJ2-1; D is possibly TRBD1 or TRBD2 (5 bases each). Trimming shortened V by 3 bases and J by 5 bases, and 23 bases separated the two germline ends. From germline, CDR1 is LNHNV and CDR2 YYDKDF (reference sequence). This CDR3 comprises 18 residues. The CDR3 region is CATSSSYSGTSSHNEQFF. The CDR3 coding sequence is TGTGCCACCAGCAGCTCCTACTCCGGGACGTCTTCCCACAATGAGCAGTTCTTC.

The V gene is TRBV6-5, the J gene TRBJ1-1; the D is unclear. V gave up 7 bases and J gave up 0 bases, with 9 bases separating them. Germline CDR1 reads MNHEY; CDR2 reads SVGAGI. The CDR3 consists of 13 residues. This CDR3 reads CASTLAVNTEAFF. The CDR3 nucleotides are TGTGCCAGCACCCTGGCGGTGAACACTGAAGCTTTCTTT.

This chain uses TRBV5-1 with TRBJ2-1; D is possibly TRBD2 (6 bases). V lost 0 bases, J lost 8 bases, and 18 bases lay in between. Germline-derived CDR1 and CDR2 are SGHRS and YFSETQ. The CDR3 covers 16 residues. The CDR3 here is CASSLVGQGGGYEQFF. In DNA form, the CDR3 reads TGCGCCAGCAGCTTGGTGGGGCAGGGAGGCGGATATGAGCAGTTCTTC.